Presented here are 18 T cell receptor beta chains from one specimen sequenced in a study of blood T cell repertoires in COVID-19. The repertoire was sequenced with immunoSEQ multiplex PCR; TCRdb's copy has only in-frame clones and lacks some. The sample lists about 180,000 clones; more than 70% were seen once. Sequenced material: peripheral blood. Receptors were obtained from a woman of 80 years or more with active or convalescent COVID-19.

This clone was counted between two and nine times. V gene TRBV28 combines with J gene TRBJ1-2, with 8 bases that match TRBD1. CDR1 is MDHEN and CDR2 is SYDVKM in the germline V gene. Trimming removed 5 bases from V and 7 bases from J; junction bases left unmatched: 15. This CDR3 is 16 amino acids long. This CDR3 is CASSRHGRTTGVGYTF. CDR3 sequence (DNA): TGTGCCAGCAGTCGGCATGGCCGTACGACAGGGGTTGGCTACACCTTC.

The chain has TRBV5-4 and TRBJ2-7, with 7 bases matching TRBD1. Per germline, CDR1 SGHNT and CDR2 YYREEE (reference sequence). The V and J ends lost 4 bases and 2 bases, in that order; junction bases with no gene match: 6. This CDR3 is 14 amino acids long. CDR3: CASSPGQRAYEQYF. In DNA, the CDR3 is TGTGCCAGCAGCCCGGGACAGCGAGCCTACGAGCAGTACTTC.

This chain connects TRBV5-4 to TRBJ1-6; D gene ambiguous. Trimming cost V 3 bases and J 2 bases, with 12 bases left between them. The CDR3 is 16 amino acids. Germline values: CDR1 SGHNT, CDR2 YYREEE (reference sequence). The CDR3 sequence is CASSSRTEAYNSPLHF. The CDR3 DNA follows: TGTGCCAGCAGCTCCCGCACGGAGGCCTATAATTCACCCCTCCACTTT.

J is TRBJ2-2 and V is TRBV5-4; 10 nucleotides line up with TRBD2. Germline loops: CDR1 SGHNT, CDR2 YYREEE (reference sequence). J was trimmed by 2 bases and V by 4 bases; bases with no gene match: 11. This CDR3 comprises 18 residues. The CDR3 region has the DNA TGTGCCAGCAGCGCCGGGGGGGCTAGCGGGAGTAACACCGGGGAGCTGTTTTTT. Translated, it gives CASSAGGASGSNTGELFF.

The rearrangement joins TRBV18 to TRBJ2-3; 9 nucleotides align to TRBD1. The V gene end was trimmed by 0 bases and the J gene end by 1 base; junction bases not matched to a gene: 2. The CDR3 is made up of 16 amino acids. Germline assignment: CDR1 KGHSH and CDR2 LQKENI. The CDR3 DNA is TGTGCCAGCTCACCACCTAGGGACAGGGGCACAGATACGCAGTATTTT. Encoded protein: CASSPPRDRGTDTQYF.

About this clone: The same CDR3 arises from other DNA sequences in this sample as well. The chain couples TRBV2 to TRBJ1-1, with D perhaps matching TRBD1 (6 bases). Germline V gives CDR1 SNHLY, CDR2 FYNNEI. The ends were cut back, 4 bases at V and 1 base at J, with 7 bases in the middle. The CDR3 is 13 residues long. The CDR3 DNA reads TGTGCCAGCAGTGGGACAGCGAACACTGAAGCTTTCTTT. Its protein is CASSGTANTEAFF.

The V call is TRBV29-1, the J call TRBJ1-2, with 10 nucleotides matching TRBD1. CDR3 size: 16 residues. Germline V gene lookup returns CDR1 SQVTM and CDR2 ANQGSEA. J lost 4 bases, V lost 1 base, and 9 bases had no gene match. The CDR3 sequence: CSVEGTGGKARYGYTF. The CDR3 nucleotides are TGCAGCGTTGAAGGGACAGGGGGTAAGGCGCGCTATGGCTACACCTTC.

This clone appeared once. This chain uses TRBV24-1 with TRBJ2-3, with TRBD2 identical over 9 bases. Looked up from germline, CDR1 is KGHDR and CDR2 is SFDVKD. Trimming took 7 bases from V and 4 from J; bases not matched to a gene: 5. The CDR3 contains 14 residues. The CDR3 DNA follows: TGTGCCACCAGCGCGGGGGGGGTCGCAGATACGCAGTATTTT. Translation gives CATSAGGVADTQYF.

In its sample, this clone was seen many times. The chain combines TRBV4-1 with TRBJ1-5; weak D call: TRBD1 (5 bases). Trimming took 3 bases from V and 0 from J, leaving 9 bases between them. This CDR3 contains 15 residues. Germline V gene lookup returns CDR1 MGHRA and CDR2 YSYEKL. The DNA of the CDR3 is TGCGCCAGCAGCCACCCAGGGATTAGCAATCAGCCCCAGCATTTT. Its translation is CASSHPGISNQPQHF.

The V and J genes are TRBV5-1 and TRBJ1-5, with D unresolved. Trimming took 1 base from V and 5 from J, leaving 10 bases between them. The CDR3 has 14 residues. Looked up from germline, CDR1 is SGHRS and CDR2 is YFSETQ. Here the CDR3 DNA reads TGCGCCAGCAGCTTGCTCCCATCGGATCAGCCCCAGCATTTT. Translated, it gives CASSLLPSDQPQHF. The full variable domain, with the rest looked up from reference TRBV5-1 and TRBJ1-5, is KAGVTQTPRYLIKTRGQQVTLSCSPISGHRSVSWYQQTPGQGLQFLFEYFSETQRNKGNFPGRFSGRQFSNSRSEMNVSTLELGDSALYLCASSLLPSDQPQHFGDGTRLSIL.

As concerns this clone: This may be a read error: a much more frequent sequence differs by one nucleotide. The rearrangement uses TRBV14 and TRBJ1-2; the D gene is possibly TRBD1 (5 bases). The CDR3 sequence is 13 residues long. The germline V gene has CDR1 SGHDN and CDR2 FVKESK. Trimming cost V 4 bases and J 0 bases, with 6 bases left between them. The CDR3 DNA follows: TGTGCCAGCAGCCGACAGCCTAACTATGGCTACACCTTC. Its translation: CASSRQPNYGYTF. The full variable domain, completed using reference TRBV14 and TRBJ1-2, is EAGVTQFPSHSVIEKGQTVTLRCDPISGHDNLYWYRRVMGKEIKFLLHFVKESKQDESGMPNNRFLAERTGGTYSTLKVQPAELEDSGVYFCASSRQPNYGYTFGSGTRLTVV.

The table lists this clone with many counts. The rearrangement uses TRBV3-1 (or the pseudogene TRBV3-2) and TRBJ1-3; D remains ambiguous. CDR3 length equals 15 residues. Per the germline V gene, CDR1 is LGHDT and CDR2 is YNNKEL (reference sequence). The V gene lost 4 bases and the J gene lost 0 bases, with 10 bases spanning the gap. The CDR3 spells CASSPLASSGNTIYF. For the CDR3, the DNA is TGTGCCAGCAGCCCACTTGCGAGCTCTGGAAACACCATATATTTT.

The genes are TRBV7-9 and TRBJ1-3; TRBD1 matches 7 bases. Germline-derived CDR1 and CDR2 are SEHNR and FQNEAQ (reference sequence). V lost 2 bases to trimming and J lost 8 bases; unmatched junction nucleotides: 9. CDR3 length: 15 residues. This CDR3 reads CASSLFTPDRDTIYF. CDR3 sequence (DNA): TGTGCCAGCAGCTTATTCACCCCAGACAGGGACACCATATATTTT.

The V and J genes are TRBV28 and TRBJ1-4; a weak D match, TRBD1 (5 bases). Looked up from germline, CDR1 is MDHEN and CDR2 is SYDVKM. V was trimmed by 2 bases and J by 7 bases, leaving 14 bases between them. The CDR3 is made up of 15 amino acids. Here the CDR3 reads CASSLRRGGFEKLFF. In nucleotides, the CDR3 is TGTGCCAGCAGTTTACGTAGGGGAGGTTTTGAAAAACTGTTTTTT.

V is TRBV28 and J is TRBJ2-7; tentative D call: TRBD2 (6 bases). Germline CDR1 MDHEN, CDR2 SYDVKM. Trimming stripped 6 bases from V and 5 bases from J, with 20 bases between. This CDR3 comprises 15 residues. For the CDR3, the DNA is TGTGCCAGCAGCCCCGGGGGTAGCGGAGACCACGAGCAGTACTTC. This translates into CASSPGGSGDHEQYF. Drawing the rest from reference TRBV28 and TRBJ2-7, the complete variable domain is DVKVTQSSRYLVKRTGEKVFLECVQDMDHENMFWYRQDPGLGLRLIYFSYDVKMKEKGDIPEGYSVSREKKERFSLILESASTNQTSMYLCASSPGGSGDHEQYFGPGTRLTVT.

This clone was seen a single time. The chain recombines TRBV4-1 with TRBJ2-4, with D perhaps TRBD2 (6 bases). The CDR3 sequence is 16 residues long. The V and J ends lost 0 bases and 2 bases respectively, with 11 bases between them. CDR1 is MGHRA, CDR2 YSYEKL, per germline. CDR3 region: CASSQDFGGSKNIQYF. Here the CDR3 DNA reads TGCGCCAGCAGCCAAGACTTCGGGGGATCCAAAAACATTCAGTACTTC.

The genes are TRBV18 and TRBJ1-1; 8 positions agree with TRBD1. This CDR3 contains 13 residues. V trimming: 3 bases; J trimming: 6 bases; junction bases outside the gene matches: 3. Germline V gives CDR1 KGHSH, CDR2 LQKENI. The CDR3 is CASSPKQGAEAFF. CDR3 DNA: TGTGCCAGCTCACCCAAACAGGGGGCTGAAGCTTTCTTT.

The rearrangement uses TRBV3-1 (or the pseudogene TRBV3-2) and TRBJ1-4; TRBD1 matches at 7 bases. Germline lookup yields CDR1 LGHDT and CDR2 YNNKEL (reference sequence). The V segment lost 0 bases and the J segment 5 bases; nucleotides outside the gene matches: 6. The CDR3 totals 16 residues. The CDR3 DNA sequence: TGTGCCAGCAGCCAAGATGGAGGGACAGTCAATGAAAAACTGTTTTTT. It translates to CASSQDGGTVNEKLFF.